This T cell receptor (beta chain) emerged from a study of OX40 agonist ivuxolimab in advanced cancers. Study-wide background: Ivuxolimab, which is an agonistic anti-OX40 (CD134) antibody, was administered to the patients.

TCRdb keeps only in-frame clones here, not all; method: immunoSEQ multiplex PCR. The table includes 90,000 to 120,000 clones, approximately 90% detected once. The germline CDR1 and CDR2 sequences are SGHRS and YFSETQ. The CDR3 length is 16 residues. V dropped 3 bases and J dropped 0 bases, with 10 bases sitting between them. The starting material was CD4+ or CD8+ T cells sorted from blood, obtained in a trial of the OX40 agonist ivuxolimab. This sequence joins TRBV5-1 and TRBJ2-6, with no clear D. This clonotype originated in an adult with an advanced solid tumor such as melanoma, head and neck, liver or kidney cancer. CDR3 sequence reads: CASSYIGSSGANVLTF. The CDR3 nucleotides are TGCGCCAGCAGCTACATCGGCTCCTCTGGGGCCAACGTCCTGACTTTC.